The sequence of this TCR beta chain was determined in a study of shared clonotypes between healthy human individuals. Study-wide context: The people who gave samples were a couple of women and three men aged 18 to 49.

In germline, CDR1 is MNHEY, CDR2 SMNVEV (reference sequence). Trimming shortened V by 7 bases and J by 1 base, and 15 bases separated the two germline ends. The CDR3 sequence is 15 residues long. Terminally differentiated effector memory CD45RA+ cells were left out of the naive CD8 fraction, which was CD45RO-negative and positively selected for CCR7. The assay was immunoSEQ multiplex PCR, and TCRdb's table has in-frame clones only and misses some. The table includes 800,000 or so clones, about 96% detected once. This chain links TRBV27 with TRBJ2-3; D unclear. Sequencing input: naive CD8+ T cells sorted from blood. This TCR derives from a young man in good health. CDR3 region: CASNVTPFGTDTQYF. The CDR3, as DNA: TGTGCCAGCAACGTTACCCCGTTTGGCACAGATACGCAGTATTTT.